The 16 T cell receptor beta chains presented below share a single source sample, sequenced in a study of shared clonotypes between healthy human individuals. Profiled with immunoSEQ multiplex PCR; TCRdb holds only in-frame clones, not every one. The table shows roughly 2,000,000 clones, with roughly 94% occurring only once. In the naive CD8 group, cells lacked CD45RO and were positively selected for CCR7, so terminally differentiated effector memory CD45RA+ cells were left out. The sequencing sample was made of naive CD8+ T cells sorted from blood. The receptors were sampled from a man younger than 30 in good health.

CDR3 nucleotide sequence: TGTGCCAGCAGCCCCCCGGGACTGGAGGGGGAGCAGTACTTC. This sequence encodes CASSPPGLEGEQYF. This sequence joins TRBV13 and TRBJ2-7; perhaps TRBD2 as D (6 bases). Between the trimmed V and J ends, which lost 5 bases and 7 bases, there was a span of 18 bases. This CDR3 region has 14 residues. Germline V gene data show CDR1 as PRHDT and CDR2 as FYEKMQ (reference sequence).

The CDR3 here is CASSYPVLAGNNEQFF. CDR3 DNA: TGTGCCAGCAGCTACCCCGTACTAGCGGGAAACAATGAGCAGTTCTTC. The rearrangement links TRBV7-2 to TRBJ2-1; 10 nucleotides align to TRBD2. Germline CDR1 reads SGHTA; CDR2 reads FQGNSA. Losses at the gene ends were 4 bases for V and 5 bases for J; bases not matched to a gene: 8. This CDR3 has 16 residues.

This clone was picked up a small number of times. The CDR3 DNA follows: TGTGCCAGCAGCCAAGAGGATGACGCAGGGCTGGCCTATGGCTACACCTTC. Translation: CASSQEDDAGLAYGYTF. The V call is TRBV4-2, the J call TRBJ1-2; TRBD1 is a possible D gene (5 bases). Germline V gene data show CDR1 as LGHNA and CDR2 as YNFKEQ. The V and J ends lost 0 bases and 4 bases respectively, with 18 bases between them. CDR3 length: 17 residues.

This clone was detected only once. The V call is TRBV5-6, the J call TRBJ2-7, with D perhaps assigned TRBD1 or TRBD2 (5 bases each). Trimming stripped 4 bases from V and 0 bases from J, with 17 bases between. Germline loops: CDR1 SGHDT, CDR2 YYEEEE. There are 16 residues in the CDR3. Here the CDR3 DNA reads TGTGCCAGCAGCACGATGACGGGGACCACCTCCTACGAGCAGTACTTC. Residues: CASSTMTGTTSYEQYF.

The chain links TRBV28 to TRBJ2-1; 13 bases agree with TRBD2. The V and J ends lost 4 bases and 0 bases, in that order; junction bases with no gene match: 12. Looked up from germline, CDR1 is MDHEN and CDR2 is SYDVKM. This CDR3 contains 20 residues. CDR3 DNA: TGTGCCAGCAGTTGGGGTTTGGGACTAGCGGGGTCGAGCTCCTACAATGAGCAGTTCTTC. This sequence encodes CASSWGLGLAGSSSYNEQFF. Together with reference TRBV28 and TRBJ2-1, the CDR3 gives the full variable domain: DVKVTQSSRYLVKRTGEKVFLECVQDMDHENMFWYRQDPGLGLRLIYFSYDVKMKEKGDIPEGYSVSREKKERFSLILESASTNQTSMYLCASSWGLGLAGSSSYNEQFFGPGTRLTVL.

This chain connects TRBV27 to TRBJ2-2; 13 nucleotides agree with TRBD2. Germline lookup yields CDR1 MNHEY and CDR2 SMNVEV (reference sequence). This CDR3 comprises 15 residues. V shed 5 bases, J shed 7 bases, and the junction held 4 bases outside the gene matches. The CDR3 spells CASSLGLAGVGELFF. Written as DNA, the CDR3 is TGTGCCAGCAGTCTCGGACTAGCGGGAGTCGGGGAGCTGTTTTTT.

V is TRBV7-2 and J is TRBJ1-2; a possible D gene is TRBD1 (6 bases). Trimming cost V 1 base and J 5 bases, with 17 bases left between them. The CDR3 sequence is 16 residues long. CDR1 is SGHTA and CDR2 is FQGNSA in the germline V gene. The CDR3 is CASSLVGDQGMYGYTF. The CDR3 region has the DNA TGTGCCAGCAGCTTAGTCGGAGATCAGGGGATGTATGGCTACACCTTC.

This clone was seen a handful of times. The chain carries TRBV29-1 and TRBJ1-2, with no clear D. V lost 6 bases and J lost 6, with 14 bases in between. The CDR3 covers 12 residues. The germline V gene has CDR1 SQVTM and CDR2 ANQGSEA. CDR3 amino acids: CSVSATPDGYTF. CDR3 bases: TGCAGCGTATCAGCCACTCCGGATGGCTACACCTTC.

This clone has a single count. This rearrangement joins TRBV13 to TRBJ2-7; D might be TRBD2 (6 bases). Trimming took 0 bases from V and 6 from J, leaving 15 bases between them. The CDR3 totals 15 residues. Germline V gives CDR1 PRHDT, CDR2 FYEKMQ (reference sequence). The chain's CDR3 is CASSLGGGELGEQYF. The CDR3 nucleotides read TGTGCCAGCAGCTTAGGTGGAGGGGAGCTGGGCGAGCAGTACTTC.

The V and J genes are TRBV11-2 and TRBJ2-1; 8 bases are shared with TRBD2. With V trimmed by 5 bases and J by 4 bases, 7 bases remained unmatched. This CDR3 comprises 15 residues. Germline V gives CDR1 SGHAT, CDR2 FQNNGV. In DNA form, the CDR3 reads TGTGCCAGCAGCCAAGGAGCGGGGGCTTACAATGAGCAGTTCTTC. It codes for CASSQGAGAYNEQFF.

V usage is TRBV13 and J usage is TRBJ1-1, with D perhaps matching TRBD1 (6 bases). CDR1 PRHDT and CDR2 FYEKMQ come from the germline V gene (reference sequence). The CDR3 totals 16 residues. V was shortened by 1 base and J by 0 bases, with 12 bases between the two germline ends. This CDR3 reads CASSLEGVEMNTEAFF. In DNA form, the CDR3 reads TGTGCCAGCAGCTTAGAGGGGGTGGAAATGAACACTGAAGCTTTCTTT.

The CDR3 nucleotides are TGTGCCAGCAGCTCCGGGGTCTCCTACGAGCAGTACTTC. This translates into CASSSGVSYEQYF. The rearrangement links TRBV7-6 to TRBJ2-7, with D maybe TRBD2 (5 bases). The CDR3 has 13 amino acids. Germline loops: CDR1 SGHVS, CDR2 FNYEAQ. Trimming cost V 4 bases and J 0 bases, with 7 bases left between them.

As regards this clone: A read error may produce the germline difference seen at one junction end. The chain carries TRBV5-4 and TRBJ2-7, with 8 positions matching TRBD1. There are 15 residues in the CDR3. Germline CDR1 reads SGHNT; CDR2 reads YYREEE (reference sequence). The CDR3 nucleotides are TGTGCCAGCCGCTTAGGACAGGGCAAATCCTACGAGCAGTACTTC. Protein product: CASRLGQGKSYEQYF.

This clone was detected only a few times. J is TRBJ2-7 and V is TRBV5-4; 9 bases align to TRBD2. CDR1 is SGHNT, CDR2 YYREEE, per germline (reference sequence). The CDR3 totals 16 residues. V shed 0 bases, J shed 2 bases, and the junction held 6 bases outside the gene matches. The CDR3 reads CASSLVGGRAPYEQYF. For the CDR3, the DNA is TGTGCCAGCAGCTTGGTAGGCGGGAGGGCCCCCTACGAGCAGTACTTC.

The V gene is TRBV9, the J gene TRBJ2-7; D remains ambiguous. Trimming shortened V by 0 bases and J by 3 bases, and 19 bases separated the two germline ends. The CDR3 runs to 17 residues. Looked up from germline, CDR1 is SGDLS and CDR2 is YYNGEE. The chain's CDR3 is CASSVESASSSIYEQYF. For the CDR3, the DNA is TGTGCCAGCAGCGTAGAGTCCGCCAGCTCTTCAATCTACGAGCAGTACTTC.

Only one count was recorded for this clone. The chain is built from TRBV14 and TRBJ2-3; TRBD1 might be the D (8 bases). The CDR3 length is 15 residues. The germline V gene has CDR1 SGHDN and CDR2 FVKESK. V lost 2 bases, J lost 5 bases, and 14 bases lay in between. CDR3 loop: CASSQLTGGEDTQYF. The CDR3, as DNA: TGTGCCAGCAGCCAACTTACAGGGGGGGAAGATACGCAGTATTTT. The full variable domain, in which reference TRBV14 and TRBJ2-3 provide the parts outside the CDR3, is EAGVTQFPSHSVIEKGQTVTLRCDPISGHDNLYWYRRVMGKEIKFLLHFVKESKQDESGMPNNRFLAERTGGTYSTLKVQPAELEDSGVYFCASSQLTGGEDTQYFGPGTRLTVL.